Sequencing of this T cell receptor beta chain was carried out in a study of early T cells in non-severe SARS-CoV-2 infection. For this clonotype: What it binds is unknown.

Germline CDR1 MNHEY, CDR2 SVGEGT. The length of the CDR3 is 12 residues. The ends were cut back, 8 bases at V and 2 bases at J, with 10 bases in the middle. Unique molecular identifiers tagged individual cDNA molecules. TCRdb re-derived calls from the 5' RACE reads in MiXCR, one entry per CDR3 protein. This sample yields approximately 49,000 distinct CDR3 sequences, of which 12% are seen a single time; 9.1% belongs to the top ten. Study-wide results and caveats: Matching results from VDJdb favored anti-spike CD8 responses, leaving private and CD4 specificities undetected.

Sequencing was done on a sample of whole blood. J is TRBJ2-7 and V is TRBV6-2 or TRBV6-3; D may match TRBD1 or TRBD2 (5 bases each). This TCR was recovered from an adult who was a healthcare worker with PCR-confirmed SARS-CoV-2 infection or an uninfected control (not recorded which). The CDR3 is CASGGGPYEQYF. The CDR3 region has the DNA TGTGCCAGCGGTGGGGGTCCCTACGAGCAGTACTTC.